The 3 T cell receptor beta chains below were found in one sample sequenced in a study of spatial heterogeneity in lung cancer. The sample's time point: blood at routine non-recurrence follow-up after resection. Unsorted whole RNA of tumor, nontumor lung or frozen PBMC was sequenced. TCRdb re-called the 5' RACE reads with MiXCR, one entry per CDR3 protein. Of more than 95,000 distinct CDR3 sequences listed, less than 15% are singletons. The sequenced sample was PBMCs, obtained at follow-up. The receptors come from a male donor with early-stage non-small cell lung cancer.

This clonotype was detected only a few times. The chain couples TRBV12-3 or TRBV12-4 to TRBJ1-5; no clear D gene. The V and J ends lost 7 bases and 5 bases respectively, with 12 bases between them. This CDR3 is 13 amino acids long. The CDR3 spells CASTHLRDQPQHF. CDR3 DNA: TGTGCCAGCACCCATCTCCGGGATCAGCCCCAGCATTTT.

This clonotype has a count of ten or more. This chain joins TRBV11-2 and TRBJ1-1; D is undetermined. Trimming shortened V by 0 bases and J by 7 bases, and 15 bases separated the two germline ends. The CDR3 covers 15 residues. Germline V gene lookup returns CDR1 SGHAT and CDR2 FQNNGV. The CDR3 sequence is CASSLDNSVPREAFF. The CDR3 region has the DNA TGTGCCAGCAGCTTAGATAATTCGGTCCCGCGTGAAGCTTTCTTT.

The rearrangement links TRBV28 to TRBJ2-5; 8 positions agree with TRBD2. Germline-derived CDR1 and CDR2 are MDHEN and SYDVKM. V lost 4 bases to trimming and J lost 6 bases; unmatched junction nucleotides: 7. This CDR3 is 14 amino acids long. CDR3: CASSWGLVRKTQYF. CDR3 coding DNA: TGTGCCAGCAGTTGGGGACTAGTCAGGAAGACCCAGTACTTC.